This is a list of T cell receptor beta chains from one sample in a study of blood T cells in healthy people across ages. Using its own MiXCR run on the 5' RACE reads, TCRdb lists one record per CDR3 protein. The table has 630,000 or so distinct CDR3 sequences, about 34% seen once. Sequencing input: blood. The receptors here all came from a woman older than 75 in good health. CDR3s include the opening cysteine and the closing phenylalanine or tryptophan.

12	TRBJ2-2	TRBV24-1	CATSESTGELFF
17	TRBJ2-6	TRBV3-1	CASSHWAGLSGANVLTF
14	TRBJ1-4	TRBV5-5	CASSFDLGREKLFF
14	TRBJ2-7	TRBV12-3/TRBV12-4	CASSLEGASYEQYF
15	TRBJ2-6	TRBV12-3/TRBV12-4	CASSLSGSGANVLTF
13	TRBJ1-1	TRBV7-9	CASSLREGGEAFF
13	TRBJ1-5	TRBV19	CASATVSNQPQHF
12	TRBJ2-1	TRBV28	CASRGNPDEQFF
15	TRBJ1-1	TRBV18	CASSPGQRQNTEAFF
12	TRBJ1-2	TRBV2	CASSFTGTGYTF
14	TRBJ2-5	TRBV7-2	CASSKGGLQETQYF
15	TRBJ1-6	TRBV6-6	CASSPGRRDNSPLHF
15	TRBJ1-2	TRBV7-9	CASSLVTGANGGYTF
13	TRBJ1-2	TRBV6-1	CASSEVRFYGYTF
15	TRBJ2-1	TRBV4-1	CASSQKGGDYNEQFF
14	TRBJ2-2	TRBV7-3	CASSSSGLTGELFF
15	TRBJ1-2	TRBV12-3/TRBV12-4	CASSPTGGGRDGYTF
15	TRBJ2-2	TRBV6-5	CASSLKSYGAGELFF
13	TRBJ1-4	TRBV5-8	CTSPGVFNEKLFF
12	TRBJ1-1	TRBV20-1	CSARDPGTEAFF
15	TRBJ1-5	TRBV6-5	CASSYSGGPNQPQHF
13	TRBJ1-1	TRBV11-1	CASSFNRNTEAFF
16	TRBJ2-1	TRBV7-3	CASSLISGRSYNEQFF
13	TRBJ2-7	TRBV4-1	CASSQDPGFEQYF
18	TRBJ1-5	TRBV24-1	CATSDFGTGEVGYQPQHF
15	TRBJ2-1	TRBV7-9	CASSMVAGGQDEQFF
15	TRBJ2-1	TRBV12-3/TRBV12-4	CASSYPGTGNNEQFF
15	TRBJ2-7	TRBV6-2/TRBV6-3	CASSADRGLRSEQYF
16	TRBJ2-7	TRBV15	CATSRGLAGSSYRQYF
13	TRBJ1-2	TRBV2	CASSEAVRGGYTF
15	TRBJ2-7	TRBV11-2	CASSSDRAKSYEQYF
15	TRBJ2-2	TRBV5-1	CASSFRGEGTGELFF
15	TRBJ1-2	TRBV7-9	CASSLTQGRGDGYTF
16	TRBJ2-7	TRBV29-1	CSVEDLAGGQVYEQYF
14	TRBJ1-2	TRBV12-3/TRBV12-4	CASSQGVTAYGYTF
14	TRBJ2-7	TRBV12-3/TRBV12-4	CASSLRQGGDEQYF
13	TRBJ2-7	TRBV10-3	CAISLQGIHEQYF
15	TRBJ1-1	TRBV20-1	CSARTPGQMNTEAFF
14	TRBJ1-5	TRBV6-2/TRBV6-3	CASSYIQENQPQHF
10	TRBJ2-7	TRBV20-1	CSADPIEQYF
16	TRBJ2-1	TRBV7-6	CASSLGILAGVNEQFF
14	TRBJ1-1	TRBV7-6	CASSRRDRPTEAFF
15	TRBJ1-3	TRBV2	CASSVGPSSGNTIYF
18	TRBJ2-7	TRBV20-1	CSARARGDSGTSRYEQYF
12	TRBJ2-5	TRBV7-9	CAGGQGAETQYF
15	TRBJ2-5	TRBV7-9	CASSPDRTHTSGQYF
18	TRBJ2-3	TRBV24-1	CATSGRPERGGLTDTQYF
14	TRBJ2-1	TRBV5-6	CASSLGTVVMEQFF
15	TRBJ2-7	TRBV29-1	CSAQTGGTATYEQYF
13	TRBJ2-5	TRBV7-3	CAGSFGGGETQYF
14	TRBJ2-3	TRBV2	CASSSSGVTDTQYF
13	TRBJ2-5	TRBV15	CATSRDVSETQYF
13	TRBJ1-2	TRBV30	CAWSPGGSDGYTF
15	TRBJ1-1	TRBV15	CATSREGGADTEAFF
15	TRBJ1-1	TRBV5-1	CASSTGQGANTEAFF
13	TRBJ2-3	TRBV29-1	CSVETGGTDTQYF
16	TRBJ1-1	TRBV5-1	CASSLGARGSNTEAFF